The TCR beta chain described here comes from a study of patients and donors after allogeneic stem cell transplantation. TCRdb re-called the RT-PCR reads with MiXCR, one entry per CDR3 protein. The data contain 10,000 to 13,000 distinct CDR3 sequences, approximately 22% of them singletons. V was pared by 6 bases and J by 7 bases, with 14 bases of the junction left unmatched. This CDR3 is built from 17 residues. Germline CDR1 reads LNHDA; CDR2 reads SQIVND (reference sequence). The material sequenced was blood, either unsorted or a sorted T cell fraction (not recorded which). This rearrangement joins TRBV19 to TRBJ1-5, with 11 bases that match TRBD1. This receptor was identified in a human donor who was either an allogeneic HSCT recipient or a stem cell or donor lymphocyte infusion donor (not recorded which). It is not recorded whose cells these are; they may come from a transplant donor. The CDR3, as DNA: TGTGCCAGTAGCTACCCATCGGGACAGGGGGTTAGGCAGCCCCAGCATTTT. Translated: CASSYPSGQGVRQPQHF.